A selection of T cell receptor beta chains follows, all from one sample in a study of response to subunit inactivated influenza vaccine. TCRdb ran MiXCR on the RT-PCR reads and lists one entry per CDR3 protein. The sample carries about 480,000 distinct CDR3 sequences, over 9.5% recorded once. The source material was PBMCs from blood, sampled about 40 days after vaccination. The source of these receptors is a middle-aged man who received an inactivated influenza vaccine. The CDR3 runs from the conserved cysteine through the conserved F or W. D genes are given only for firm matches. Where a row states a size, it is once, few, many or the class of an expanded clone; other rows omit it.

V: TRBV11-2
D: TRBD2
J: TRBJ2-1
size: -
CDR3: CASSPTSGGRLRHNEQFF
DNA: TGTGCCAGCAGCCCTACTAGCGGGGGCCGACTACGACACAATGAGCAGTTCTTC

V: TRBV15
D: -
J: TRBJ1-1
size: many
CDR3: CATSREGLGTEAFF
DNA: TGTGCCACCAGCAGAGAGGGCTTGGGCACTGAAGCTTTCTTT

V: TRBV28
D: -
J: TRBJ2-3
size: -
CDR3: CASSLYPGGDTQYF
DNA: TGTGCCAGCAGTCTCTACCCAGGAGGAGATACGCAGTATTTT

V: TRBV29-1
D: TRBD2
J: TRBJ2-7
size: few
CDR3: CSVMGAGGIHEQYF
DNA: TGCAGCGTTATGGGAGCGGGAGGGATCCACGAGCAGTACTTC

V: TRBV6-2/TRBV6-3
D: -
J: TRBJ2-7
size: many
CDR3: CASSRQDYEQYF
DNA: TGTGCCAGCAGCCGACAGGATTACGAGCAGTACTTC

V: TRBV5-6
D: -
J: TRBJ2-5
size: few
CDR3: CASSLGVDGETQYF
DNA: TGTGCCAGCAGCTTGGGAGTGGACGGAGAGACCCAGTACTTC

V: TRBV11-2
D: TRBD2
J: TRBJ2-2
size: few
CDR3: CASSPNIAGLNTGELFF
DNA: TGTGCCAGCAGCCCCAACATAGCGGGATTAAACACCGGGGAGCTGTTTTTT

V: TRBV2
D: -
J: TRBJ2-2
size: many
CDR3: CASSREGLANTGELFF
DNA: TGTGCCAGCAGTAGGGAAGGCCTCGCGAACACCGGGGAGCTGTTTTTT

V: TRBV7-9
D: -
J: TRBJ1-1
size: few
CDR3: CASSLEGGMNTEAFF
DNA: TGTGCCAGCAGCTTAGAGGGAGGGATGAACACTGAAGCTTTCTTT

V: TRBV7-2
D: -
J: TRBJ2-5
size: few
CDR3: CASSEGVQETQYF
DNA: TGTGCCAGCAGCGAGGGAGTGCAAGAGACCCAGTACTTC

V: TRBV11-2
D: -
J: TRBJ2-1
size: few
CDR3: CASSLPLPISYNEQFF
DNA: TGTGCCAGCAGCCTCCCATTACCAATCTCCTACAATGAGCAGTTCTTC

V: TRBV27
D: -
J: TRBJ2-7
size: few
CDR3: CASSPLVRGGEQYF
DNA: TGTGCCAGCAGTCCCCTTGTGAGGGGAGGCGAGCAGTACTTC

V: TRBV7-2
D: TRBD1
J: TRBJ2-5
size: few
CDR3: CASSKGQSLQETQYF
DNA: TGTGCCAGCAGCAAGGGACAGTCGCTCCAAGAGACCCAGTACTTC

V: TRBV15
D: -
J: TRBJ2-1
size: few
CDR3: CATSSRGTNEQFF
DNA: TGTGCCACCAGCTCCAGGGGTACCAATGAGCAGTTCTTC

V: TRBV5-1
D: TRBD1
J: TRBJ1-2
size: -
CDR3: CASSTGENYGYTF
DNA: TGCGCCAGCAGTACAGGGGAGAACTATGGCTACACCTTC

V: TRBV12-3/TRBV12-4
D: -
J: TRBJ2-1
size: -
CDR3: CASSADLMGNEQFF
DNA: TGTGCCAGCAGTGCGGACCTAATGGGCAATGAGCAGTTCTTC

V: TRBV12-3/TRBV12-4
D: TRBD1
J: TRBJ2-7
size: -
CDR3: CASTTYRGVYEQYF
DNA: TGTGCCAGCACGACTTACAGGGGTGTCTACGAGCAGTACTTC

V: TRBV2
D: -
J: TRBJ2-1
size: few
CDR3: CASSEGTYNEQFF
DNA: TGTGCCAGCAGTGAAGGTACCTACAATGAGCAGTTCTTC

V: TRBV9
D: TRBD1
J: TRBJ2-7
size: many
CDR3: CASSDPPGQGSYEQYF
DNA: TGTGCCAGCAGCGACCCACCGGGACAGGGTTCCTACGAGCAGTACTTC

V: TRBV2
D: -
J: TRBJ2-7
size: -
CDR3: CASSPGTLYSYEQYF
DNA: TGTGCCAGCAGTCCCGGGACACTATACTCCTACGAGCAGTACTTC

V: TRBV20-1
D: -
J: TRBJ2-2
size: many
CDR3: CSATSLAGELFF
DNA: TGCAGTGCTACTAGCCTGGCCGGGGAGCTGTTTTTT

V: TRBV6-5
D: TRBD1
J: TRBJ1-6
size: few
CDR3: CASSSGQANSPLHF
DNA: TGTGCCAGCAGTTCGGGACAGGCGAATTCACCCCTCCACTTT

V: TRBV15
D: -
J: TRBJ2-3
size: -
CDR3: CATRSTSTDTQYF
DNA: TGTGCCACCAGGTCCACTAGCACAGATACGCAGTATTTT

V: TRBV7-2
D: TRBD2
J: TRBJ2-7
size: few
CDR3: CASSTSRRLAGAEQYF
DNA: TGTGCCAGCAGCACCTCCCGGAGACTAGCGGGAGCCGAGCAGTACTTC

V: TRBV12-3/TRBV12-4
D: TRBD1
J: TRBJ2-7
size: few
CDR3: CASSSTGADSYEQYF
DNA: TGTGCCAGCAGCTCCACAGGGGCCGACTCCTACGAGCAGTACTTC

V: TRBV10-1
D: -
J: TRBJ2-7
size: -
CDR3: CASRPGNEQYF
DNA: TGCGCCAGTCGCCCAGGGAACGAGCAGTACTTC

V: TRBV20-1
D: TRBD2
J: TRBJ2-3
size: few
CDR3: CSAGDYQRGTDTQYF
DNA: TGCAGTGCTGGGGACTACCAACGGGGCACAGATACGCAGTATTTT